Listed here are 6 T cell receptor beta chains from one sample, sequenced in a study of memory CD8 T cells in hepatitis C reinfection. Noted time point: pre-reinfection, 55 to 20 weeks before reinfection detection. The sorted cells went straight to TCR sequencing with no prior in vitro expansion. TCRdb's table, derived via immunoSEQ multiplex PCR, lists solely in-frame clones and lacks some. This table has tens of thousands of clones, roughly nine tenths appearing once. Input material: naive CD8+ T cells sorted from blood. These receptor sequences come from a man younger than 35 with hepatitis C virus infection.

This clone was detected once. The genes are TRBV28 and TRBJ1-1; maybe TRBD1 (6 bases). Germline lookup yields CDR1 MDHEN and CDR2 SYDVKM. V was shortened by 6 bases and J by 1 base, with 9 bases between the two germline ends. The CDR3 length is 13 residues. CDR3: CASRPGQNTEAFF. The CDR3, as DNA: TGTGCCAGCAGGCCGGGACAGAACACTGAAGCTTTCTTT.

The CDR3 sequence: CASSEEISGRAHEQYF. The CDR3 DNA follows: TGTGCCAGCAGTGAAGAAATTAGCGGGAGGGCCCACGAGCAGTACTTC. The rearrangement uses TRBV2 and TRBJ2-7; TRBD2 agrees at 11 bases. This CDR3 has 16 residues. In germline, CDR1 is SNHLY, CDR2 FYNNEI. V gave up 1 base and J gave up 5 bases; unmatched junction bases: 7.

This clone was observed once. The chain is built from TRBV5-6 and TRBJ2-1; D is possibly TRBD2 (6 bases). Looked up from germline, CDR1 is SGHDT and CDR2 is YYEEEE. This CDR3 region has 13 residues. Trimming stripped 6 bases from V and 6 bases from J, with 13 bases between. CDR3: CASTLPSANEQFF. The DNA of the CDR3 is TGTGCCAGCACCCTCCCTAGCGCCAATGAGCAGTTCTTC. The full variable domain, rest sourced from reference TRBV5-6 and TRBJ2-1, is DAGVTQSPTHLIKTRGQQVTLRCSPKSGHDTVSWYQQALGQGPQFIFQYYEEEERQRGNFPDRFSGHQFPNYSSELNVNALLLGDSALYLCASTLPSANEQFFGPGTRLTVL.

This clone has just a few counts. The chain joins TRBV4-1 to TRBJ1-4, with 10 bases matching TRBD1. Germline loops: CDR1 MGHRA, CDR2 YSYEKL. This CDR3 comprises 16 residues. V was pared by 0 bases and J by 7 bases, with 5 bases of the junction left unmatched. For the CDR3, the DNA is TGCGCCAGCAGCCAAGACCTGGGGACAGGGGTTGAAAAACTGTTTTTT. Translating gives CASSQDLGTGVEKLFF.

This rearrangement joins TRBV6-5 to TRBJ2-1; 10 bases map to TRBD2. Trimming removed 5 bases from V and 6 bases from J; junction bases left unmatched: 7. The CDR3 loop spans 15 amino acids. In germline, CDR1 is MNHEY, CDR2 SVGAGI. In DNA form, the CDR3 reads TGTGCCAGCAGTCCTACTAGCGGGGCCTTCAATGAGCAGTTCTTC. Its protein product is CASSPTSGAFNEQFF.

The DNA of the CDR3 is TGCGCCAGCACCGACAGCGGGGAAGGGCAAGAGACCCAGTACTTC. This translates into CASTDSGEGQETQYF. J is TRBJ2-5 and V is TRBV5-1, with 7 bases identical to TRBD2. J was trimmed by 2 bases and V by 6 bases; bases with no gene match: 10. Germline V CDR1 and CDR2: SGHRS, YFSETQ. The CDR3 extends over 15 amino acids. The whole variable domain, remainder taken from reference TRBV5-1 and TRBJ2-5, is KAGVTQTPRYLIKTRGQQVTLSCSPISGHRSVSWYQQTPGQGLQFLFEYFSETQRNKGNFPGRFSGRQFSNSRSEMNVSTLELGDSALYLCASTDSGEGQETQYFGPGTRLLVL.